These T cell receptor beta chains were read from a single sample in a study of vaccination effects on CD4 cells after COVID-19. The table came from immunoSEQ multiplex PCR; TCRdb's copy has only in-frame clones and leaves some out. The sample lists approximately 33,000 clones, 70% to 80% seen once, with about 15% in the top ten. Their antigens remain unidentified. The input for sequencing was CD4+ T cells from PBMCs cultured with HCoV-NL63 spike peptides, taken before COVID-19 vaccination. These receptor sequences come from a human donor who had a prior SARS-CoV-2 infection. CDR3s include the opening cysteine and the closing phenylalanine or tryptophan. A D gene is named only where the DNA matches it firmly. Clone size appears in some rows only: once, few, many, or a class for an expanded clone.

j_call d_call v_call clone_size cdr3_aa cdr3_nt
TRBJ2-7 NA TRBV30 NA CAWEGEGIGPRNRYEQYF TGTGCCTGGGAGGGGGAGGGAATTGGTCCCCGAAATCGTTACGAGCAGTACTTC
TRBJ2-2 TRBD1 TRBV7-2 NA CASSSQGEGELFF TGTGCCAGCAGTTCCCAGGGGGAAGGGGAGCTGTTTTTT
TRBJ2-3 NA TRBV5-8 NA CASSLIGGQTDTQYF TGTGCCAGCAGCTTGATCGGGGGGCAAACAGATACGCAGTATTTT
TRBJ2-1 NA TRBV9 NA CASRRLGRNEQFF TGTGCCAGCAGGAGACTAGGTCGAAATGAGCAGTTCTTC
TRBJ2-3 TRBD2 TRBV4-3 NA CASSRGGSGSFADTQYF TGCGCCAGCAGCCGCGGTGGTAGCGGGAGTTTCGCAGATACGCAGTATTTT
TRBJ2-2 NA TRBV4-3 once CASSHREGTGELFF TGCGCCAGCAGCCACCGAGAGGGGACCGGGGAGCTGTTTTTT
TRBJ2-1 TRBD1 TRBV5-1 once CASSQGTGWRNEQFF TGCGCCAGCAGCCAAGGGACAGGGTGGCGCAATGAGCAGTTCTTC
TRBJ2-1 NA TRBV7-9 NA CASRAWDSYNEQFF TGTGCCAGCAGGGCTTGGGACTCATACAATGAGCAGTTCTTC
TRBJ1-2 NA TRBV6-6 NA CASSYSSGLSYGYTF TGTGCCAGCAGTTACTCTTCCGGGCTCAGCTATGGCTACACCTTC
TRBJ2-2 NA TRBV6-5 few CASSSDTGELFF TGTGCCAGCAGTTCCGACACCGGGGAGCTGTTTTTT
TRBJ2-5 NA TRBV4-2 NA CASSQDLGRETQYF TGTGCCAGCAGCCAAGATTTGGGAAGGGAGACCCAGTACTTC
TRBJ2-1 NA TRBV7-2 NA CASSSWGSSYNEQFF TGTGCCAGCAGCTCTTGGGGGAGTTCCTACAATGAGCAGTTCTTC
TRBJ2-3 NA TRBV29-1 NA CSVRRGSRPGDTQYF TGCAGCGTTCGAAGGGGCTCCCGACCGGGTGATACGCAGTATTTT
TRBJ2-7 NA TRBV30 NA CAWIFRAEQYF TGTGCCTGGATTTTTAGGGCCGAGCAGTACTTC
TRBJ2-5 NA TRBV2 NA CASSYQETQYF TGTGCCAGCAGTTACCAAGAGACCCAGTACTTC
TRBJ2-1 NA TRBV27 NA CASSLQQYNEQFF TGTGCCAGCAGTTTGCAACAATACAATGAGCAGTTCTTC
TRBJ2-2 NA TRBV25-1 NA CASRPTLGQTNTGELFF TGTGCCAGCAGACCCACCCTGGGGCAGACGAACACCGGGGAGCTGTTTTTT
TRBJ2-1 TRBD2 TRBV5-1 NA CASSFGLAGDLDEQFF TGCGCCAGCAGTTTCGGACTAGCGGGAGATCTCGATGAGCAGTTCTTC
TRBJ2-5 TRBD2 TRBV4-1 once CASSQTPGLAGSETQYF TGCGCCAGCAGCCAAACGCCGGGACTAGCGGGATCGGAGACCCAGTACTTC
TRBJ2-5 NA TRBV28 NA CASRLLAQETQYF TGTGCCAGCAGACTACTAGCCCAAGAGACCCAGTACTTC
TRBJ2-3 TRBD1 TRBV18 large CASSLGQGALTDTQYF TGTGCCAGCTCACTGGGACAGGGGGCGCTTACAGATACGCAGTATTTT
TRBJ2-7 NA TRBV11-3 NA CASSYRDYEQYF TGTGCCAGCAGTTACCGGGACTACGAGCAGTACTTC